A single TCR beta chain is shown here with its context. Authors' processing steps: Estimated nucleated cell counts came from reference gene primer amplification. Using immunoSEQ multiplex PCR, the repertoire was profiled, and TCRdb retains in-frame clones only, with some absent. The V and J calls and clone size were taken over from that table, and D and trimming were inferred from the DNA. The data contain approximately 200,000 clones, less than 90% of them seen just once; the ten biggest clones take up 1.9%. The data belong to a study of blood T cell repertoires in COVID-19. Study background: From T cells, B-cell-depleted T cells, or PBMCs came the material, which was cDNA or gDNA.

V shed 7 bases and J shed 4 bases, with 17 bases lying between them. CDR3 length: 15 residues. Germline CDR1 MNHEY, CDR2 SVGAGI. This rearrangement joins TRBV6-5 to TRBJ2-1; D is possibly TRBD1 (6 bases). The sample comprised peripheral blood. The TCR was taken from a man in his forties with active or convalescent COVID-19. The CDR3 sequence is CASTFDRSRYNEQFF. CDR3 sequence (DNA): TGTGCCAGCACCTTCGACAGGAGTAGGTACAATGAGCAGTTCTTC.